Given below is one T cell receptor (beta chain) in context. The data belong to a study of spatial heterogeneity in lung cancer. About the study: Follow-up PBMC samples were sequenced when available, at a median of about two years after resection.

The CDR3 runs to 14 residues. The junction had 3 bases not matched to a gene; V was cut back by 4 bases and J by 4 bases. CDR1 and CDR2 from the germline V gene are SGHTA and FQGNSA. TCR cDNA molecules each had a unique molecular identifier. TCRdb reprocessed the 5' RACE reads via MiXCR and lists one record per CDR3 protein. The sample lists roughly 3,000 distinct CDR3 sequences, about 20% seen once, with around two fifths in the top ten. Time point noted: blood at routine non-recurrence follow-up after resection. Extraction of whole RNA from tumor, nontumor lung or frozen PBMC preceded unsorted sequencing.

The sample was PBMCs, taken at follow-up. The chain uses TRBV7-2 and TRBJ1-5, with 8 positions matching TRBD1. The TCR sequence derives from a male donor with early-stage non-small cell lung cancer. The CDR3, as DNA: TGTGCCAGCAGCTCCCGACAGGGGAATCAGCCCCAGCATTTT. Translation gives CASSSRQGNQPQHF.